This TCR beta chain was profiled in a study of shared clonotypes between healthy human individuals. The naive CD8 fraction comprised CD45RO-negative cells positively selected for CCR7 and excluded terminally differentiated effector memory CD45RA+ cells. Donors had no recently reported acute infections or vaccinations and were HIV-negative. The CDR3 covers 14 residues. Germline V gene lookup returns CDR1 ENHRY and CDR2 SYGVKD. Trimming took off 2 bases at V and 1 base at J, with 8 bases between the two ends. Genomic DNA of every subset was divided equally among multiple immunoSEQ plates. The authors loaded 200 ng DNA, roughly 27,000 T cell genomes, into sorted-subset replicate PCRs. Using immunoSEQ multiplex PCR, the repertoire was profiled, and TCRdb retains in-frame clones only, with some absent. The table includes about 2 million clones, about 95% detected once.

Sample: naive CD8+ T cells sorted from blood. The TCR originated in a man aged 18 to 30 in good health. The chain carries TRBV10-3 and TRBJ1-2; weak D call: TRBD1 (6 bases). The DNA for the CDR3 is TGTGCCATCAGTGAGGGGACACGTAACTATGGCTACACCTTC. This encodes CAISEGTRNYGYTF.